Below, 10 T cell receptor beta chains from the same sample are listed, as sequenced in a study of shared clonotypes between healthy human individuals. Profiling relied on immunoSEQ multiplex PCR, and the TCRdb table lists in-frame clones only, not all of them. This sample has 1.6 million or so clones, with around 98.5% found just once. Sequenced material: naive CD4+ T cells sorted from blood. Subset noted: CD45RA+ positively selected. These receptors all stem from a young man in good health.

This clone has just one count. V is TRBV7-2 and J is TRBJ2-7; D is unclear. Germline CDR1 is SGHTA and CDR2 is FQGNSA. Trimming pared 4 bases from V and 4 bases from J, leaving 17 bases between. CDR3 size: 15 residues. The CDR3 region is CASSSKHLEAYEQYF. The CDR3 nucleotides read TGTGCCAGCAGCTCAAAGCATCTAGAAGCTTACGAGCAGTACTTC. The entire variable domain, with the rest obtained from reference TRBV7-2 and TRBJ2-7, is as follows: GAGVSQSPSNKVTEKGKDVELRCDPISGHTALYWYRQSLGQGLEFLIYFQGNSAPDKSGLPSDRFSAERTGGSVSTLTIQRTQQEDSAVYLCASSSKHLEAYEQYFGPGTRLTVT.

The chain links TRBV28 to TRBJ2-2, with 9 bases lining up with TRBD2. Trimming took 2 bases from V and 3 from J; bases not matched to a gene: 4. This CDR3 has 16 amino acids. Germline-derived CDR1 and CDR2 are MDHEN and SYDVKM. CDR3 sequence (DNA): TGTGCCAGCAGTTTAGGGCTAGCGGGGTACACCGGGGAGCTGTTTTTT. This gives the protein CASSLGLAGYTGELFF.

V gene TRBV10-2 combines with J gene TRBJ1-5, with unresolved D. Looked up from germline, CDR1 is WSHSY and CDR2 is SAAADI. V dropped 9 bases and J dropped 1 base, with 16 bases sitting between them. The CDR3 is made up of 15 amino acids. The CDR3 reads CASQPGGNSNQPQHF. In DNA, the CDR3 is TGCGCCAGTCAACCAGGAGGGAACAGCAATCAGCCCCAGCATTTT.

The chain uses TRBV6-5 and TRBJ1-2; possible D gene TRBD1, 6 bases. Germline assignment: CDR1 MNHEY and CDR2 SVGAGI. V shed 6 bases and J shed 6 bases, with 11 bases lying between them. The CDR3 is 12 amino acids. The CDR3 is CASSRGGDGYTF. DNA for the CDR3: TGTGCCAGCAGCCGAGGGGGGGATGGCTACACCTTC.

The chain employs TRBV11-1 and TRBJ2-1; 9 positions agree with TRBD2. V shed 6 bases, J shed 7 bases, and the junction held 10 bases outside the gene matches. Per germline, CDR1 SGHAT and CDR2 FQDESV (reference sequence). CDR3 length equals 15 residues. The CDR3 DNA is TGTGCCAGCAGTCCCCCCGGGACTAGCAAAAATGAGCAGTTCTTC. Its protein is CASSPPGTSKNEQFF.

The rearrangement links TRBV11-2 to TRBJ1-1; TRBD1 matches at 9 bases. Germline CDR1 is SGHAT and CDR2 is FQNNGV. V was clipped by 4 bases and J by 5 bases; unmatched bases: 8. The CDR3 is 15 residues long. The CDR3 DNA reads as TGTGCCAGCAGCTCGAGAACAGGGGGCGTTACTGAAGCTTTCTTT. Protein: CASSSRTGGVTEAFF.

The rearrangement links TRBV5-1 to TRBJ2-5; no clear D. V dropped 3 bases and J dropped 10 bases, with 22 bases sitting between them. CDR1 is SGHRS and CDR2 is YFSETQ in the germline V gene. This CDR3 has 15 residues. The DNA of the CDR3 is TGCGCCAGCAGCTCGCATTCCGGGCCAGCTTTTAGCCAGTACTTC. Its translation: CASSSHSGPAFSQYF.

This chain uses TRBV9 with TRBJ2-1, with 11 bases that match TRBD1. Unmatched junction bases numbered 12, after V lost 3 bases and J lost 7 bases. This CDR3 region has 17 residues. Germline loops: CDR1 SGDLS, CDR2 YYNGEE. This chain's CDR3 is CASSAVLGDRGLNEQFF. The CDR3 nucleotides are TGTGCCAGCAGCGCCGTTCTTGGGGACAGGGGGTTGAATGAGCAGTTCTTC.

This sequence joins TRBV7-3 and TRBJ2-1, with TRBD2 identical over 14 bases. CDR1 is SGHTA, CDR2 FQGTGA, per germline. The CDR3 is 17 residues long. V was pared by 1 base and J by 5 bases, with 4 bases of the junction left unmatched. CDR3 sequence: CASSLKGLAGGHNEQFF. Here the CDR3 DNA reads TGTGCCAGCAGCTTAAAAGGACTAGCGGGAGGTCACAATGAGCAGTTCTTC.

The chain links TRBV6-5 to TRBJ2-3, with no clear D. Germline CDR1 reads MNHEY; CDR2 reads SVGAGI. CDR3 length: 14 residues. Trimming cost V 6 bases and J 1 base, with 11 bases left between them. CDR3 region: CASSPPMGTDTQYF. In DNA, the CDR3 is TGTGCCAGCAGCCCTCCAATGGGCACAGATACGCAGTATTTT.